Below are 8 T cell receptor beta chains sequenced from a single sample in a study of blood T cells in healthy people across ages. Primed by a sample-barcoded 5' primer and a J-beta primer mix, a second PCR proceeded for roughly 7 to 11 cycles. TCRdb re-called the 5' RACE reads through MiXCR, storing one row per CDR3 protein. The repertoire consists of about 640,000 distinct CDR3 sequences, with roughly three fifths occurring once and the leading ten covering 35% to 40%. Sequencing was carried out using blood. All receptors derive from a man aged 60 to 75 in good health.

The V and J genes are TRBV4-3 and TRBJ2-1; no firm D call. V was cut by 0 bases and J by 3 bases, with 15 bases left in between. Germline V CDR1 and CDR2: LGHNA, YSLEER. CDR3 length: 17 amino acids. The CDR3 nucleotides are TGCGCCAGCAGCCAAGATCGAATGATGGGGTACTACAATGAGCAGTTCTTC. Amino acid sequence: CASSQDRMMGYYNEQFF.

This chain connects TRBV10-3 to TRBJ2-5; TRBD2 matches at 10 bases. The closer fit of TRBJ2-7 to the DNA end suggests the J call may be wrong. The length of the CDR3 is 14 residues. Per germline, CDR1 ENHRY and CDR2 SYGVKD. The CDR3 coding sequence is TGTGCCATCAGAAGGACTAGCGGCGACTACGAGCAGTACTTC. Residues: CAIRRTSGDYEQYF.

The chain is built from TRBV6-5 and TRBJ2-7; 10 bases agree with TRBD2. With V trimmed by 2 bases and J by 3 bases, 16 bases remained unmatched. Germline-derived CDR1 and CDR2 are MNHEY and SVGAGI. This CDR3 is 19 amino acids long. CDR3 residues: CASSYPRTPSGGAFYEQYF. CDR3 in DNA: TGTGCCAGCAGTTACCCGAGGACCCCCAGCGGGGGGGCTTTCTACGAGCAGTACTTC.

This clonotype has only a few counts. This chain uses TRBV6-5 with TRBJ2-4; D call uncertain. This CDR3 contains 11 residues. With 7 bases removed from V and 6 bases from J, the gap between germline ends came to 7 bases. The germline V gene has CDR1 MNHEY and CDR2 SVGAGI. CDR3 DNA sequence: TGTGCCAGCAAGCGCGGAAACATTCAGTACTTC. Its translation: CASKRGNIQYF.

The DNA for the CDR3 is TGTGCCATCAGAAGTACAGAAGCCTACGAGCAGTACTTC. Translated, it gives CAIRSTEAYEQYF. The chain has TRBV10-3 and TRBJ2-5; D ambiguous. The last part of the DNA fits TRBJ2-7 better; the J call may be wrong. Per germline, CDR1 ENHRY and CDR2 SYGVKD. The CDR3 loop spans 13 amino acids.

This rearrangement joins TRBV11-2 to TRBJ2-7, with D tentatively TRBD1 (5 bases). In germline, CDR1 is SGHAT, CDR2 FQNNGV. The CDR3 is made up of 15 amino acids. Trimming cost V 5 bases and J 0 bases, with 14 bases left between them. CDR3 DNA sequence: TGTGCCAGCAGCCGGAAGACAGTGGGCTCCTACGAGCAGTACTTC. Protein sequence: CASSRKTVGSYEQYF. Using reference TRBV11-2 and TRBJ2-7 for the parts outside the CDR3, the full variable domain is EAGVAQSPRYKIIEKRQSVAFWCNPISGHATLYWYQQILGQGPKLLIQFQNNGVVDDSQLPKDRFSAERLKGVDSTLKIQPAKLEDSAVYLCASSRKTVGSYEQYFGPGTRLTVT.

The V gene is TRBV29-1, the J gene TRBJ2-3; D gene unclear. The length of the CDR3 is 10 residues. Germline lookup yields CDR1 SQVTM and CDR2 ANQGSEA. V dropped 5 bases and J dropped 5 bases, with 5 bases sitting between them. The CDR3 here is CSVLEDTQYF. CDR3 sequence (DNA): TGCAGCGTTTTGGAAGATACGCAGTATTTT.

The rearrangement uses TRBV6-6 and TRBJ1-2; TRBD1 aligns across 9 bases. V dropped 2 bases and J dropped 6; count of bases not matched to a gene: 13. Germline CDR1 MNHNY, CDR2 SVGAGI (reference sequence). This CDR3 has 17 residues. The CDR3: CASSYGTGIGSPNGYTF. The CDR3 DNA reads TGTGCCAGCAGTTACGGGACAGGGATAGGTTCGCCGAATGGCTACACCTTC.